One and the same sample provided the 27 T cell receptor beta chains below, sequenced in a study of human T cells and chemical hapten exposure. TCRdb analysed the RACE reads with MiXCR anew, one entry per CDR3 protein. The repertoire holds 99,000 or so distinct CDR3 sequences, with around 35% as singletons. Described time point: patch test 3, about 24 weeks after DPC sensitization. Treatment noted: therapeutic diphenylcyclopropenone sensitization with weekly scalp DPC. Material: whole blood, obtained in connection with sensitization to the hapten diphenylcyclopropenone (DPC). The receptors come from a man aged 35 to 55 with alopecia areata. Some clones in this sample may be carry-over from other donors' samples.

The chain has TRBV6-5 and TRBJ2-7; 12 bases are a match to TRBD2. CDR1 and CDR2 (germline): MNHEY, SVGAGI. Trimming took 5 bases from V and 5 from J; bases not matched to a gene: 7. This CDR3 comprises 15 residues. The CDR3 DNA is TGTGCCAGCAGTCCCCTAGCGGGAGGGCACCACGAGCAGTACGTC. Translation: CASSPLAGGHHEQYV.

The rearrangement links TRBV4-1 to TRBJ2-1; 8 nucleotides agree with TRBD2. CDR3 length: 17 amino acids. The germline gives CDR1 MGHRA, CDR2 YSYEKL. V shed 1 base, J shed 6 bases, and the junction held 11 bases outside the gene matches. The CDR3 loop is CASSQVISGGPANEQFF. DNA for the CDR3: TGCGCCAGCAGCCAAGTAATATCGGGAGGGCCAGCCAATGAGCAGTTCTTC.

V usage is TRBV20-1 and J usage is TRBJ2-3; 14 bases fit TRBD2. The CDR3 is 16 amino acids. CDR1 and CDR2 (germline): DFQATT, SNEGSKA (reference sequence). V was pared by 5 bases and J by 4 bases, with 8 bases of the junction left unmatched. The CDR3 sequence: CSAETSGRAGADTQYF. DNA of the CDR3: TGCAGTGCTGAGACTAGCGGGAGGGCCGGGGCAGATACGCAGTATTTT.

The chain joins TRBV12-3 or TRBV12-4 to TRBJ2-1; 9 bases match TRBD1. The CDR3 covers 15 residues. Trimming cost V 5 bases and J 7 bases; bases outside gene matches: 9. The CDR3 is CASSPSGQGRNEQFF. The DNA for the CDR3 is TGTGCCAGCAGTCCCTCTGGACAGGGGAGGAATGAGCAGTTCTTC.

The chain has TRBV12-3 or TRBV12-4 and TRBJ2-5; D is possibly TRBD1 (7 bases). The CDR3 is 11 residues long. V shed 6 bases and J shed 7 bases, with 9 bases lying between them. As DNA, the CDR3 is TGTGCCAGCAGGCAGGGGGGGACCCAGTACTTC. Translation: CASRQGGTQYF.

The sample holds a few counts of this clonotype. The chain joins TRBV29-1 to TRBJ1-2, with 7 bases fitting TRBD1. In germline, CDR1 is SQVTM, CDR2 ANQGSEA. CDR3 length: 12 residues. Germline trimming cut 5 bases from V and 3 bases from J; bases unmatched to any gene: 3. As DNA, the CDR3 is TGCAGCGTTTGGACAGGCGACTATGGCTACACCTTC. Its translation is CSVWTGDYGYTF.

The CDR3 sequence is CSLRGAGNNEQFF. CDR3 coding DNA: TGCAGCCTTCGGGGAGCGGGAAACAATGAGCAGTTCTTC. V is TRBV29-1 and J is TRBJ2-1, with 7 bases identical to TRBD2. The ends lost 8 bases at V and 5 bases at J; junction bases unmatched: 9. This CDR3 has 13 amino acids. Germline V gene data show CDR1 as SQVTM and CDR2 as ANQGSEA.

This clonotype has more than one count but fewer than ten. The gene calls are TRBV6-1 and TRBJ2-1; D is perhaps TRBD2 (5 bases). Between the trimmed V and J ends, which lost 5 bases and 6 bases, there was a span of 11 bases. This CDR3 region has 13 residues. CDR1 MNHNS and CDR2 SASEGT come from the germline V gene. This CDR3 reads CASSLDYINEQFF. For the CDR3, the DNA is TGTGCCAGCAGTTTAGACTATATCAATGAGCAGTTCTTC.

The genes are TRBV7-9 and TRBJ2-1; TRBD2 might be the D (6 bases). The V gene lost 6 bases and the J gene lost 7 bases, with 16 bases spanning the gap. In germline, CDR1 is SEHNR, CDR2 FQNEAQ (reference sequence). The length of the CDR3 is 14 residues. The CDR3 region is CASSFTGSENEQFF. CDR3 coding DNA: TGTGCCAGCAGTTTCACCGGGAGCGAGAATGAGCAGTTCTTC.

The chain combines TRBV7-9 with TRBJ1-1; D perhaps matches TRBD1 (6 bases). This CDR3 has 16 amino acids. Trimming left V 0 bases short and J 4 bases short, with 15 bases between. From germline, CDR1 is SEHNR and CDR2 FQNEAQ (reference sequence). CDR3 region: CASSLAMGAQGTEAFF. The CDR3 nucleotides read TGTGCCAGCAGCTTAGCCATGGGGGCTCAGGGCACTGAAGCTTTCTTT.

This clonotype was observed a few times. CDR3 coding DNA: TGTGCCAGCAGTTACTCGAGTCTACGGGGGCTTCATCAGCCCCAGCATTTT. Residues: CASSYSSLRGLHQPQHF. This chain joins TRBV6-2 or TRBV6-3 and TRBJ1-5; D may be TRBD1 (6 bases). CDR1 MNHEY and CDR2 SVGEGT come from the germline V gene. The CDR3 loop spans 17 amino acids. V lost 0 bases, J lost 5 bases, and 17 bases lay in between.

In this sample, this clonotype turned up a few times. V and J are TRBV5-1 and TRBJ2-1, with 7 bases fitting TRBD1. Germline V gene lookup returns CDR1 SGHRS and CDR2 YFSETQ. This CDR3 contains 16 residues. V lost 5 bases and J lost 3; bases outside the gene matches: 11. CDR3 amino acids: CASRRRQGEGYNEQFF. The CDR3 DNA sequence: TGCGCCAGCAGGAGGAGACAGGGTGAGGGCTACAATGAGCAGTTCTTC.

The table lists this clonotype with a few counts. This sequence joins TRBV4-3 and TRBJ1-6; unclear D gene. Per the germline V gene, CDR1 is LGHNA and CDR2 is YSLEER. The CDR3 sequence is 15 residues long. Trimming removed 0 bases from V and 10 bases from J, with 13 bases in between. CDR3 sequence (DNA): TGCGCCAGCAGCCAAGAAGGGCCTCCCCGGTCACCCCTCCACTTT. Amino acid sequence: CASSQEGPPRSPLHF.

This sequence joins TRBV28 and TRBJ2-7; no firm D call. CDR3 length: 15 amino acids. The V and J ends lost 6 bases and 5 bases respectively, with 20 bases between them. Germline values: CDR1 MDHEN, CDR2 SYDVKM. CDR3 coding DNA: TGTGCCAGCAGCGCTAAGGGTTCGTCGCTCCACGAGCAGTACTTC. This gives the protein CASSAKGSSLHEQYF.

This clonotype was detected a few times. A junction end diverges from the germline sequence, so it may reflect a read error. The chain links TRBV7-7 to TRBJ2-1; TRBD2 aligns across 14 bases. The CDR3 is 15 amino acids. Germline loops: CDR1 SSHAT, CDR2 FNYEAQ (reference sequence). CDR3 sequence: CASSRLAGGYNEQFF. The CDR3 region has the DNA TGTGCTAGCAGCCGACTAGCGGGAGGGTACAATGAGCAGTTCTTC.

This clonotype was seen a few times. V usage is TRBV6-6 and J usage is TRBJ2-1; 8 nucleotides agree with TRBD2. Per the germline V gene, CDR1 is MNHNY and CDR2 is SVGAGI (reference sequence). The J segment lost 7 bases and the V segment lost 7 bases, leaving 12 bases of the junction unmatched. This CDR3 comprises 15 residues. CDR3 DNA: TGTGCCAGCACCCGGGACTCGGGGGGGTCGAATGAGCAGTTCTTC. Translating it yields CASTRDSGGSNEQFF.

This clonotype was seen more than once but under ten times. The chain recombines TRBV5-5 with TRBJ2-1, with 7 positions matching TRBD2. Trimming cost V 0 bases and J 1 base; bases outside gene matches: 7. Germline assignment: CDR1 SGHKS and CDR2 YYEKEE (reference sequence). This CDR3 is built from 17 residues. The CDR3: CASSLVAGGMSYNEQFF. The DNA for the CDR3 is TGTGCCAGCAGCTTGGTAGCGGGCGGGATGTCCTACAATGAGCAGTTCTTC.

The V gene is TRBV6-5, the J gene TRBJ2-7, with TRBD1 identical over 12 bases. Unmatched junction bases numbered 7, after V lost 5 bases and J lost 2 bases. CDR3 size: 16 residues. Germline-derived CDR1 and CDR2 are MNHEY and SVGAGI. The CDR3 loop reads CASSPQGQGATYEQYV. In nucleotides, the CDR3 is TGTGCCAGCAGTCCACAGGGACAGGGGGCGACCTACGAGCAGTACGTC.

V and J are TRBV20-1 and TRBJ1-2, with D perhaps TRBD1 (6 bases). Germline CDR1 reads DFQATT; CDR2 reads SNEGSKA (reference sequence). There are 12 residues in the CDR3. V lost 6 bases and J lost 11, with 19 bases in between. DNA for the CDR3: TGCAGTGCCTCGTCACCCGGGACAACGTACACCTTC. Translated: CSASSPGTTYTF.

This clonotype turned up a few times. Written as DNA, the CDR3 is TGCGCCAGCAGCCAAGAAAGGGGGGTCGGGGAGCAGTACTTC. This encodes CASSQERGVGEQYF. The chain uses TRBV4-3 and TRBJ2-7; D may match TRBD1 or TRBD2 (6 bases each). Germline loops: CDR1 LGHNA, CDR2 YSLEER. Trimming took 0 bases from V and 7 from J, leaving 13 bases between them. This CDR3 region has 14 residues.

The table lists this clonotype with a few counts. The rearrangement uses TRBV2 and TRBJ2-7, with D maybe TRBD1 (5 bases). Trimming left V 5 bases short and J 6 bases short, with 20 bases between. This CDR3 has 15 amino acids. CDR1 and CDR2 from the germline V gene are SNHLY and FYNNEI. CDR3 protein: CASSSQGPPITEQYF. CDR3 nucleotides: TGTGCCAGCAGTTCCCAGGGCCCCCCGATTACCGAGCAGTACTTC.

In regard to this clonotype: The CDR3 carries no conserved terminal phenylalanine or tryptophan, so it likely arises from a read error. The chain is built from TRBV12-3 or TRBV12-4 and TRBJ1-1; perhaps TRBD1 as D (5 bases). CDR3 size: 15 residues. Trimming stripped 7 bases from V and 1 base from J, with 16 bases between. CDR3 amino acids: CASTPGGARNTEAFS. The CDR3 DNA reads as TGTGCCAGCACCCCCGGTGGGGCTCGGAACACTGAAGCTTTCTCT.

V is TRBV18 and J is TRBJ1-2; TRBD1 agrees at 7 bases. This CDR3 comprises 16 residues. The junction had 6 bases not matched to a gene; V was cut back by 2 bases and J by 0 bases. Germline V gives CDR1 KGHSH, CDR2 LQKENI. The CDR3 DNA is TGTGCCAGCTCACCAAAACAGGGGTTGTCTAACTATGGCTACACCTTC. Encoded protein: CASSPKQGLSNYGYTF.

The sample holds a few counts of this clonotype. As DNA, the CDR3 is TGTGCCAGCAGTTTAGTCGGGGTAACTGAAGCTTTCTTT. It yields the protein CASSLVGVTEAFF. The rearrangement joins TRBV12-3 or TRBV12-4 to TRBJ1-1; D gene unclear. The CDR3 spans 13 residues. The V end lost 1 base, the J end lost 5 bases, and 8 bases lay between the germline ends.

The table lists this clonotype with many counts. The CDR3, as DNA: TGTGCCAGCAGTCTCAACTATGGCTACACCTTC. Its translation: CASSLNYGYTF. The V gene is TRBV12-3 or TRBV12-4, the J gene TRBJ1-2; D ambiguous. Trimming cost V 5 bases and J 2 bases, with 3 bases left between them. The CDR3 totals 11 residues.

In this sample, this clonotype turned up a few times. The gene calls are TRBV7-2 and TRBJ2-3; 7 bases map to TRBD1. Looked up from germline, CDR1 is SGHTA and CDR2 is FQGNSA. The CDR3 has 14 residues. V lost 5 bases to trimming and J lost 3 bases; unmatched junction nucleotides: 5. The CDR3 DNA is TGTGCCAGCAGCCCGGACAGGTTAACAGATACGCAGTATTTT. Translating gives CASSPDRLTDTQYF.

The CDR3: CSARDFGSGETYNEQFF. The DNA of the CDR3 is TGCAGTGCTAGAGATTTCGGTAGCGGGGAAACCTACAATGAGCAGTTCTTC. This sequence joins TRBV20-1 and TRBJ2-1, with 8 bases fitting TRBD2. The J segment lost 2 bases and the V segment lost 0 bases, leaving 9 bases of the junction unmatched. Germline V CDR1 and CDR2: DFQATT, SNEGSKA (reference sequence). CDR3 length equals 17 residues.